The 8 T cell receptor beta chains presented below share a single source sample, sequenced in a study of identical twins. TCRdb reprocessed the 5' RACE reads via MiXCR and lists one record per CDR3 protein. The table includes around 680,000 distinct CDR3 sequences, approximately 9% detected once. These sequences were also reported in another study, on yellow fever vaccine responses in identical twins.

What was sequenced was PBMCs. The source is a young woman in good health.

CDR3 in amino acids: CASSYSPGSEEKLFF. CDR3 sequence (DNA): TGTGCCAGCAGTTACTCCCCCGGGTCTGAAGAAAAACTGTTTTTT. The gene calls are TRBV6-5 and TRBJ1-4; no definite D call. V lost 0 bases and J lost 8, with 13 bases in between. The CDR3 totals 15 residues. Germline lookup yields CDR1 MNHEY and CDR2 SVGAGI.

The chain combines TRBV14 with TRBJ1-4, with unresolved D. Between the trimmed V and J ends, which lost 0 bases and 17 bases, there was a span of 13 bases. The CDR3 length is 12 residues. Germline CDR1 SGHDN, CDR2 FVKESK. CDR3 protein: CASSQDVANGFF. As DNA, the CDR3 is TGTGCCAGCAGCCAAGATGTCGCGAACGGTTTTTTT.

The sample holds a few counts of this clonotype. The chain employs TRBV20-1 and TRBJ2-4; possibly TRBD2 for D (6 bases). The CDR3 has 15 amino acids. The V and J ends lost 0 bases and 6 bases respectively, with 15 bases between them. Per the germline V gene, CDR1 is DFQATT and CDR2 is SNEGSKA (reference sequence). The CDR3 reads CSARDGGADRNIQYF. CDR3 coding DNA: TGCAGTGCTAGAGATGGAGGGGCGGATAGAAACATTCAGTACTTC.

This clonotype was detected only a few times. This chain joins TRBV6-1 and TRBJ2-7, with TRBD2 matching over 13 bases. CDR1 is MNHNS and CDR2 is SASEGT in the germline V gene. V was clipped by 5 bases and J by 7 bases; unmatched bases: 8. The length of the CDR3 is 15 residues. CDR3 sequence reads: CASSPTRTSGSEQYF. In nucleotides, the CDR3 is TGTGCCAGCAGTCCCACCCGGACTAGCGGGAGTGAGCAGTACTTC.

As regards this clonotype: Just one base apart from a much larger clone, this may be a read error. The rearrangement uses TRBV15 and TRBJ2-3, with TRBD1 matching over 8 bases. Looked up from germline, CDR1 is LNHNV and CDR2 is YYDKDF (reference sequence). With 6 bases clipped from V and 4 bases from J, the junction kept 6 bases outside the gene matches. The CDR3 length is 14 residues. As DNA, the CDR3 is TGTGCCACCAGGTCGGACAGGGTGGCAGATACGCAGTATTTT. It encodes CATRSDRVADTQYF.

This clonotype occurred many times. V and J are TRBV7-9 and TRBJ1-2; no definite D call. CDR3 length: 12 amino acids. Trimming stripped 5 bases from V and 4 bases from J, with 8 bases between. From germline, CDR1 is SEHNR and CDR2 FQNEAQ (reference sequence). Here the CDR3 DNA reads TGTGCCAGCAGCCCCGAAGTCTATGGCTACACCTTC. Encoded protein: CASSPEVYGYTF.

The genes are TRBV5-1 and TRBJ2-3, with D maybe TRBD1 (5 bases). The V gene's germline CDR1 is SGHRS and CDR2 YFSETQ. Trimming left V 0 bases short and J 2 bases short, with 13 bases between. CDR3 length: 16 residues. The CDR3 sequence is CASSLGAGQATDTQYF. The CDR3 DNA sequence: TGCGCCAGCAGCTTGGGGGCAGGGCAGGCCACAGATACGCAGTATTTT.

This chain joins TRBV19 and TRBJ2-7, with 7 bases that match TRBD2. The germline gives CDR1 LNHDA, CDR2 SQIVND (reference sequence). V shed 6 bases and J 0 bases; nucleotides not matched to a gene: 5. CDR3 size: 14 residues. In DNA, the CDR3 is TGTGCCAGTAGGCCAAGCGGGGTCTCCTACGAGCAGTACTTC. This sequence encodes CASRPSGVSYEQYF.